Each of the 18 T cell receptor beta chains below was sequenced from the same sample in a study of human T cells and chemical hapten exposure (dated by TCRdb to the early 2020s). The time point label for this specimen denotes: patch test 2, 6 weeks after DPC sensitization. The label giving this sample's treatment or condition can be read as: therapeutic diphenylcyclopropenone sensitization with weekly scalp DPC. Libraries were prepared through RACE. The listed sequencing device is NextSeq 500. Through fastp at Q25 and MiXCR, TCRdb rebuilt clones from the public reads, retaining in-frame beta chains. A single entry per CDR3 protein holds the most common genes and DNA from its merged rows. The sample table contains about 100,000 distinct CDR3 sequences; only one count was recorded for about an eighth of them. 2.5% to 4% of the sample goes to the ten largest clones. Specimen: whole blood, collected in connection with sensitization to the hapten diphenylcyclopropenone (DPC). The receptors derive from a woman aged 35 to 49 with alopecia areata. Some clones in this sample may be carry-over from other donors' samples.

The gene calls are TRBV15 and TRBJ2-4; 15 nucleotides align to TRBD2. The V gene end was trimmed by 7 bases and the J gene end by 7 bases; junction bases not matched to a gene: 8. Looked up from germline, CDR1 is LNHNV and CDR2 is YYDKDF (reference sequence). This CDR3 spans 16 amino acids. The CDR3 bases are TGTGCCACCACCTTTGGACTAGCGGGAGGGTTGAACATTCAGTACTTC. This gives the protein CATTFGLAGGLNIQYF.

This clonotype occurred many times. The rearrangement joins TRBV7-2 to TRBJ2-3; 7 bases map to TRBD2. CDR1 and CDR2 (germline): SGHTA, FQGNSA. The CDR3 length is 15 residues. The trim removed 1 base at V and 4 bases at J, leaving 5 bases unmatched. This CDR3 reads CASSLGGGVPDTQYF. CDR3 DNA: TGTGCCAGCAGCTTAGGTGGGGGGGTCCCAGATACGCAGTATTTT.

The V and J genes are TRBV15 and TRBJ2-7; a possible D gene is TRBD2 (6 bases). There are 16 residues in the CDR3. The ends were cut back, 0 bases at V and 5 bases at J, with 17 bases in the middle. Germline CDR1 LNHNV, CDR2 YYDKDF (reference sequence). The CDR3 spells CATSREDGSGWHEQYF. CDR3 in DNA: TGTGCCACCAGCAGAGAGGACGGGAGCGGTTGGCACGAGCAGTACTTC.

This clonotype occurred many times. The rearrangement joins TRBV20-1 to TRBJ2-5; D call uncertain. V gave up 0 bases and J gave up 7 bases, with 18 bases separating them. Germline CDR1 is DFQATT and CDR2 is SNEGSKA (reference sequence). The CDR3 length is 15 residues. In nucleotides, the CDR3 is TGCAGTGCTAGAGATCCGGGCCGAGAACTGGGGACCCAGTACTTC. It translates to CSARDPGRELGTQYF.

This clonotype was counted at least ten times. The chain carries TRBV6-2 or TRBV6-3 and TRBJ2-1; 9 bases align to TRBD1. With V trimmed by 5 bases and J by 10 bases, 15 bases remained unmatched. This CDR3 comprises 16 residues. CDR1 MNHEY and CDR2 SVGEGT come from the germline V gene. The CDR3 sequence is CASSTGTGLPPQEQFF. CDR3 nucleotides: TGTGCCAGCAGTACCGGGACAGGGCTCCCCCCCCAAGAGCAGTTCTTC.

The chain employs TRBV12-3 or TRBV12-4 and TRBJ1-5, with D maybe TRBD1 (6 bases). V lost 5 bases to trimming and J lost 3 bases, with 8 bases between them. The CDR3 covers 13 residues. The CDR3 sequence is CASSRQVNQPQHF. CDR3 in DNA: TGTGCCAGCAGTCGACAGGTCAATCAGCCCCAGCATTTT.

The V call is TRBV18, the J call TRBJ2-7, with D possibly being TRBD2 (6 bases). The CDR3 is 14 amino acids. Trimming removed 3 bases from V and 0 bases from J, with 9 bases in between. Germline CDR1 reads KGHSH; CDR2 reads LQKENI. The CDR3 region is CASSPLGGSYEQYF. As DNA, the CDR3 is TGTGCCAGCTCACCTCTGGGGGGCTCCTACGAGCAGTACTTC. Using reference TRBV18 and TRBJ2-7 for the parts outside the CDR3, the full variable domain is NAGVMQNPRHLVRRRGQEARLRCSPMKGHSHVYWYRQLPEEGLKFMVYLQKENIIDESGMPKERFSAEFPKEGPSILRIQQVVRGDSAAYFCASSPLGGSYEQYFGPGTRLTVT.

This clonotype appeared a few times. The chain is built from TRBV30 and TRBJ2-5, with TRBD2 matching 8 bases. In germline, CDR1 is GTSNPN, CDR2 SVGIG (reference sequence). The junction had 10 bases not matched to a gene; V was cut back by 5 bases and J by 5 bases. The CDR3 consists of 14 residues. The CDR3 sequence is CAWGAGAAKETQYF. CDR3 DNA sequence: TGTGCCTGGGGAGCGGGGGCGGCAAAGGAGACCCAGTACTTC. The whole variable domain, filled in from reference TRBV30 and TRBJ2-5, reads SQTIHQWPATLVQPVGSPLSLECTVEGTSNPNLYWYRQAAGRGLQLLFYSVGIGQISSEVPQNLSASRPQDRQFILSSKKLLLSDSGFYLCAWGAGAAKETQYFGPGTRLLVL.

The V gene is TRBV19, the J gene TRBJ2-1; either TRBD1 or TRBD2 may supply D (5 bases each). V was pared by 5 bases and J by 8 bases, with 16 bases between. Germline values: CDR1 LNHDA, CDR2 SQIVND (reference sequence). This CDR3 comprises 14 residues. Here the CDR3 reads CASSLGTVRDEQFF. CDR3 coding DNA: TGTGCCAGTAGTCTAGGGACCGTCAGGGATGAGCAGTTCTTC.

This clonotype was counted a few times. CDR3 residues: CASKSGRASYEQYF. The CDR3 DNA sequence: TGTGCCAGTAAGAGCGGGAGGGCCAGCTACGAGCAGTACTTC. J is TRBJ2-7 and V is TRBV2; TRBD2 aligns across 10 bases. This CDR3 is 14 amino acids long. CDR1 SNHLY and CDR2 FYNNEI come from the germline V gene. V shed 9 bases, J shed 3 bases, and the junction held 8 bases outside the gene matches.

This clonotype has a handful of counts. This chain uses TRBV5-4 with TRBJ1-1, with D maybe TRBD1 (6 bases). CDR1 and CDR2 (germline): SGHNT, YYREEE (reference sequence). The CDR3 is made up of 14 amino acids. V was pared by 4 bases and J by 2 bases, with 12 bases between. CDR3 DNA sequence: TGTGCCAGCAGCCCAGGGACATACAACACTGAAGCTTTCTTT. It yields the protein CASSPGTYNTEAFF.

This clonotype has a count of ten or more. The chain's CDR3 is CASSRAANTEAFF. The CDR3 coding sequence is TGTGCCAGCAGTCGGGCGGCGAACACTGAAGCTTTCTTT. This chain joins TRBV25-1 and TRBJ1-1; D not certain. V was cut by 5 bases and J by 1 base, with 8 bases left in between. CDR1 is MGHDK, CDR2 SYGVNS, per germline. This CDR3 is built from 13 residues.

The sample holds many counts of this clonotype. This chain links TRBV12-3 or TRBV12-4 with TRBJ2-7; D perhaps matches TRBD1 (6 bases). The V end lost 5 bases, the J end lost 3 bases, and 14 bases lay between the germline ends. The length of the CDR3 is 14 residues. Here the CDR3 DNA reads TGTGCCAGCAGTCAGACAGGAGCAGTCTACGAGCAGTACTTC. Protein product: CASSQTGAVYEQYF.

This clonotype was observed at least ten times. The rearrangement uses TRBV5-6 and TRBJ1-1; 8 bases match TRBD1. Trimming removed 0 bases from V and 4 bases from J; junction bases left unmatched: 8. The CDR3 has 16 amino acids. CDR1 and CDR2 (germline): SGHDT, YYEEEE. The CDR3 region has the DNA TGTGCCAGCAGCTTGGGGCAGGGGGCGCTTATCACTGAAGCTTTCTTT. It translates to CASSLGQGALITEAFF.

V and J are TRBV20-1 and TRBJ2-1; tentatively, D is TRBD1 (5 bases). Germline lookup yields CDR1 DFQATT and CDR2 SNEGSKA (reference sequence). The CDR3 is made up of 12 amino acids. Between the trimmed V and J ends, which lost 6 bases and 12 bases, there was a span of 18 bases. The CDR3 is CSAPLQGHTQFF. In nucleotides, the CDR3 is TGCAGTGCCCCGCTCCAGGGTCACACGCAGTTCTTC.

The chain links TRBV4-2 to TRBJ1-1; tentative D call: TRBD1 (6 bases). V was cut by 0 bases and J by 3 bases, with 17 bases left in between. Looked up from germline, CDR1 is LGHNA and CDR2 is YNFKEQ. The CDR3 is 17 residues long. The CDR3 coding sequence is TGTGCCAGCAGCCAAGAAAGGGTCGGGACACCATACACTGAAGCTTTCTTT. Translated, it gives CASSQERVGTPYTEAFF.

This clonotype was found a few times. This chain joins TRBV10-3 and TRBJ2-1, with TRBD2 matching over 13 bases. This CDR3 region has 16 residues. The V gene's germline CDR1 is ENHRY and CDR2 SYGVKD. The V and J ends lost 10 bases and 10 bases, in that order; junction bases with no gene match: 16. In DNA, the CDR3 is TGTGCCACGACGTTCGGGACTAGCGGGGAACGGAAGGAGCAGTTCTTC. It translates to CATTFGTSGERKEQFF.

This chain uses TRBV20-1 with TRBJ2-3, with D perhaps TRBD2 (5 bases). This CDR3 has 14 residues. The V gene's germline CDR1 is DFQATT and CDR2 SNEGSKA (reference sequence). Trimming took 6 bases from V and 3 from J, leaving 16 bases between them. CDR3: CSALVRGRTDTQYF. CDR3 bases: TGCAGTGCCTTGGTCCGCGGGCGAACAGATACGCAGTATTTT.